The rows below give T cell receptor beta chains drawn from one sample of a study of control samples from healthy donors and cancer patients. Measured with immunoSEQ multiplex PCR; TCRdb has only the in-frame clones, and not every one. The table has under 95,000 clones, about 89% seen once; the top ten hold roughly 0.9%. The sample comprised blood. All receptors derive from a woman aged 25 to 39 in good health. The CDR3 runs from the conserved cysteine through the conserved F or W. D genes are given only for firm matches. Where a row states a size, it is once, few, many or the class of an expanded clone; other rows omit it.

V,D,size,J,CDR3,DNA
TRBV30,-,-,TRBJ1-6,CAVRGTPGWNSPLHF,TGTGCCGTGAGGGGGACTCCAGGGTGGAATTCACCCCTCCACTTT
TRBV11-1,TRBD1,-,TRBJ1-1,CASSQLGQGITEAFF,TGTGCCAGCAGCCAACTCGGACAGGGGATAACTGAAGCTTTCTTT
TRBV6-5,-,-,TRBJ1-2,CASSYGGGANGYTF,TGTGCCAGCAGTTACGGGGGGGGCGCGAATGGCTACACCTTC
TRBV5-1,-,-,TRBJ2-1,CASSLGGYNEQFF,TGCGCCAGCAGCTTGGGGGGGTACAATGAGCAGTTCTTC
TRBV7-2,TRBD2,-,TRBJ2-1,CASRSSVAGSYNEQFF,TGTGCCAGCAGATCGTCGGTAGCGGGATCCTACAATGAGCAGTTCTTC
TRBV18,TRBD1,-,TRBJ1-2,CASSPAPSTGGNYGYTF,TGTGCCAGCTCACCAGCCCCCTCGACAGGGGGGAACTATGGCTACACCTTC
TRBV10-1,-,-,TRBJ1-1,CASSDYRTLGLNTEAFF,TGCGCCAGCAGCGACTACAGGACCTTAGGCCTTAACACTGAAGCTTTCTTT
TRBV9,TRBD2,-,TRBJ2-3,CASSADLLAGVPDTQYF,TGTGCCAGCAGCGCGGACCTACTAGCGGGGGTCCCAGATACGCAGTATTTT
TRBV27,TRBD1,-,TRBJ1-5,CASRNPGTGNQPQHF,TGTGCCAGCCGAAACCCCGGGACAGGGAATCAGCCCCAGCATTTT
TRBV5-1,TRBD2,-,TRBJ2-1,CASSLPYLLSGNNEQFF,TGCGCCAGCAGCTTACCCTACTTACTTAGCGGGAACAATGAGCAGTTCTTC
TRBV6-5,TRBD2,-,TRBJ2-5,CASSLPGLQETQYF,TGTGCCAGCAGTTTGCCGGGACTACAGGAGACCCAGTACTTC
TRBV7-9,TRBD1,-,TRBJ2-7,CASYPGGSSYEQYF,TGTGCCAGCTATCCAGGGGGATCCTCCTACGAGCAGTACTTC
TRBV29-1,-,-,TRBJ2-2,CSGQNTGELFF,TGCAGCGGGCAGAACACCGGGGAGCTGTTTTTT
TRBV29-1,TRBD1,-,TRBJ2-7,CSVLDRGGYEQYF,TGCAGCGTTTTAGACAGGGGAGGCTATGAGCAGTACTTC
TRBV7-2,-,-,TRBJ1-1,CASSLEILLNTEAFF,TGTGCCAGCAGCTTAGAAATCCTGTTGAACACTGAAGCTTTCTTT
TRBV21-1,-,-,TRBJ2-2,CASSRPWEAGGTGELFF,TGTGCCAGCAGCCGCCCCTGGGAAGCGGGGGGCACCGGGGAGCTGTTTTTT
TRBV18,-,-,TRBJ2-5,CASSPPVEVGETQYF,TGTGCCAGCTCACCACCGGTAGAGGTTGGAGAGACCCAGTACTTC
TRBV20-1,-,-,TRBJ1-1,CSASRDLNTEAFF,TGCAGTGCTAGTAGGGACTTGAACACTGAAGCTTTCTTT
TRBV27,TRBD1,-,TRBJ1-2,CASSPTGGAGYTF,TGTGCCAGCAGTCCAACAGGGGGCGCAGGCTACACCTTC
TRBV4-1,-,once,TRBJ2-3,CASSQGSSWMADTQYF,TGCGCCAGCAGCCAAGGTTCCAGCTGGATGGCAGATACGCAGTATTTT
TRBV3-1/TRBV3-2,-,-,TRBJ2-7,CASSQDRGGGKGYEQYF,TGTGCCAGCAGCCAAGATCGAGGCGGCGGGAAGGGATACGAGCAGTACTTC
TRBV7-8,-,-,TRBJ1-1,CASSRVTTGAVAFF,TGTGCCAGCAGCCGCGTTACGACGGGGGCTGTAGCTTTCTTT
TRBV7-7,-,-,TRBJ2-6,CASSKTAAPGANVLTF,TGTGCCAGCAGCAAGACAGCAGCCCCTGGGGCCAACGTCCTGACTTTC
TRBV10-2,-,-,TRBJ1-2,CASSGTAANYGYTF,TGCGCCAGCAGTGGGACAGCCGCTAACTATGGCTACACCTTC
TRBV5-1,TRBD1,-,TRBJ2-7,CASSKGQGAYEQYF,TGCGCCAGCAGCAAGGGACAGGGGGCTTACGAGCAGTACTTC
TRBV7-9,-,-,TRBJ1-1,CASSLVGRAEAFF,TGTGCCAGCAGCTTAGTGGGGCGTGCTGAAGCTTTCTTT
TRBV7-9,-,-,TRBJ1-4,CASSFGDGDEKLFF,TGTGCCAGCAGCTTTGGGGACGGTGATGAAAAACTGTTTTTT
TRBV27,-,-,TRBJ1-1,CASSLSSPGSNTEAFF,TGTGCCAGCAGTTTATCATCCCCAGGGTCGAACACTGAAGCTTTCTTC
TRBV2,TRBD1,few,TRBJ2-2,CARSGTANTGELFF,TGTGCCAGATCCGGGACAGCCAACACCGGGGAGCTGTTTTTT
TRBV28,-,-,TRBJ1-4,CASRQANEKLFF,TGTGCCAGCAGACAGGCTAATGAAAAACTGTTTTTT
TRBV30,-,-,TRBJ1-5,CAWSMAVSNQPQHF,TGTGCCTGGAGTATGGCAGTTAGCAATCAGCCCCAGCATTTT
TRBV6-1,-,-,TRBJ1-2,CASSDGGRRNYGYTF,TGTGCCAGCAGTGATGGCGGACGGCGCAACTATGGCTACACCTTC
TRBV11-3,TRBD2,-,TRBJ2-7,CASSKGLAGGSYEQYF,TGTGCCAGCAGCAAAGGACTAGCGGGGGGCTCCTACGAGCAGTACTTC
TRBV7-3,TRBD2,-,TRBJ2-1,CASSLAGGPDEQFF,TGTGCCAGCAGCCTCGCGGGGGGGCCGGATGAGCAGTTCTTC
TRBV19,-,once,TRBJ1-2,CASSSPPPRDRDDGYTF,TGTGCCAGTAGTAGTCCTCCACCTAGGGACCGCGATGATGGCTACACCTTC
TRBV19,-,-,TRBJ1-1,CASSTDPSNTEAFF,TGTGCCAGTTCGACGGACCCTTCGAACACTGAAGCTTTCTTT
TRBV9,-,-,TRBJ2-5,CASSVATGEQETQYF,TGTGCCAGCAGCGTAGCTACGGGGGAGCAAGAGACCCAGTACTTC
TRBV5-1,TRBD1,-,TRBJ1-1,CASSPDRGKPNTEAFF,TGCGCCAGCAGCCCGGACAGGGGAAAACCGAACACTGAAGCTTTCTTT
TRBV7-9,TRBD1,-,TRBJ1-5,CASSLGAGGDQPQHF,TGTGCCAGCAGCTTAGGGGCAGGGGGGGATCAGCCCCAGCATTTT
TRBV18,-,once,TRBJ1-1,CASSAGLNTEAFF,TGTGCCAGCTCGGCCGGTCTGAACACTGAAGCTTTCTTT